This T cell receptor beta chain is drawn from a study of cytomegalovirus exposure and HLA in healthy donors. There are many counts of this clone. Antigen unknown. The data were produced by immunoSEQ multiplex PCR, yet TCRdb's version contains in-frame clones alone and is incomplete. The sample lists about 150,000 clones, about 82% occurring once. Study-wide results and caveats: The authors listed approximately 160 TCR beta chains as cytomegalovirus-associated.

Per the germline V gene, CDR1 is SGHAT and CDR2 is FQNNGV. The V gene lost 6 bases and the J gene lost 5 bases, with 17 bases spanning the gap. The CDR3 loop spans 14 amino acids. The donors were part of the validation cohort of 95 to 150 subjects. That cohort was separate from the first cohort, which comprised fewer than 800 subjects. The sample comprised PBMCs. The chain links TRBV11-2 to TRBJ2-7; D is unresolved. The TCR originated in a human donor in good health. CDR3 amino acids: CASRLAVVAHEQYF. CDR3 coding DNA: TGTGCCAGCAGGCTTGCGGTGGTTGCCCACGAGCAGTACTTC.